These T cell receptor beta chains were read from a single sample in a study of technical replicates of blood from a few donors. Some clones are missing from TCRdb's copy, which holds only in-frame ones; the method was immunoSEQ multiplex PCR. The sample lists tens of thousands of clones; 95% to 98% were seen once. The sequenced material came from T cells isolated from PBMCs. These receptors were obtained from a human donor in good health. The CDR3 runs from the conserved cysteine through the conserved F or W. D genes are given only for firm matches. Size tells how often a clone was seen (once, few, many) or the class of an expanded clone, and some rows leave it out.

D gene: .
clone size: .
J gene: TRBJ2-7
V gene: TRBV19
CDR3 DNA: TGTGCCAGTAGTCCCACTAGCACCCCCTACGAGCAGTACTTC
CDR3 protein: CASSPTSTPYEQYF

D gene: .
clone size: .
J gene: TRBJ1-2
V gene: TRBV30
CDR3 DNA: TGTGCCTGCGATCGCGGTAATGGCTACACCTTC
CDR3 protein: CACDRGNGYTF

D gene: .
clone size: .
J gene: TRBJ2-2
V gene: TRBV7-2
CDR3 DNA: TGTGCCAGCAGCATCCGGGTCCTCACCGGGGAGCTGTTTTTT
CDR3 protein: CASSIRVLTGELFF

D gene: .
clone size: .
J gene: TRBJ2-3
V gene: TRBV7-8
CDR3 DNA: TGTGCCAGCAGCCCCCGGGGCACAGATACGCAGTATTTT
CDR3 protein: CASSPRGTDTQYF

D gene: .
clone size: .
J gene: TRBJ2-2
V gene: TRBV28
CDR3 DNA: TGTGCCAGCAGTTGGGGTGATGGGGGCTTCGGCACCGGGGAGCTGTTTTTT
CDR3 protein: CASSWGDGGFGTGELFF

D gene: .
clone size: .
J gene: TRBJ2-3
V gene: TRBV7-8
CDR3 DNA: TGTGCCAGCAGCTTCAAACTAGATACGCAGTATTTT
CDR3 protein: CASSFKLDTQYF

D gene: .
clone size: .
J gene: TRBJ2-7
V gene: TRBV9
CDR3 DNA: TGTGCCAGCAGCGTAGATGGGGCCGAGCAGTACTTC
CDR3 protein: CASSVDGAEQYF

D gene: .
clone size: .
J gene: TRBJ1-1
V gene: TRBV9
CDR3 DNA: TGTGCCAGCAGCCCGGGAGTGAACACTGAAGCTTTCTTT
CDR3 protein: CASSPGVNTEAFF

D gene: TRBD1
clone size: .
J gene: TRBJ1-2
V gene: TRBV28
CDR3 DNA: TGTGCCAGCAGAAAGAGGGACAGGGAAACAAACTATGGCTACACCTTC
CDR3 protein: CASRKRDRETNYGYTF

D gene: .
clone size: .
J gene: TRBJ2-2
V gene: TRBV7-3
CDR3 DNA: TGTGCCAGCAGCTTAATGCCCCTAACTAGTTCTGGGGAGCTGTTTTTT
CDR3 protein: CASSLMPLTSSGELFF

D gene: .
clone size: .
J gene: TRBJ1-1
V gene: TRBV21-1
CDR3 DNA: TGTGCCAGCAGCAAAAATCCGGGGGTTATGCCTGAAGCTTTCTTT
CDR3 protein: CASSKNPGVMPEAFF

D gene: .
clone size: .
J gene: TRBJ1-5
V gene: TRBV25-1
CDR3 DNA: TGTGCCAGCAGTGAACCAGGGGTTTTCGCTCAGCCCCAGCATTTT
CDR3 protein: CASSEPGVFAQPQHF

D gene: .
clone size: .
J gene: TRBJ2-7
V gene: TRBV7-8
CDR3 DNA: TGTGCCAGCAGCTTAGCGCTAAAGACAGAGGAGTACTTC
CDR3 protein: CASSLALKTEEYF

D gene: TRBD1
clone size: .
J gene: TRBJ1-1
V gene: TRBV5-1
CDR3 DNA: TGCGCCAGCAGCCCGGGACAGGGAGGTCTTACTGAAGCTTTCTTT
CDR3 protein: CASSPGQGGLTEAFF

D gene: TRBD1
clone size: .
J gene: TRBJ1-1
V gene: TRBV19
CDR3 DNA: TGTGCCAGTAGTATTTGGATCCAGGGGGCCAAAACTGAAGCTTTCTTT
CDR3 protein: CASSIWIQGAKTEAFF

D gene: .
clone size: .
J gene: TRBJ2-3
V gene: TRBV28
CDR3 DNA: TGTGCCACCAGGGTAGCGGGCACAGATACGCAGTATTTT
CDR3 protein: CATRVAGTDTQYF

D gene: .
clone size: .
J gene: TRBJ2-2
V gene: TRBV7-3
CDR3 DNA: TGTGCCAGCAGCTTCATCCCGGGAACTATGGCCGGGGAGCTGTTTTTT
CDR3 protein: CASSFIPGTMAGELFF

D gene: TRBD1
clone size: .
J gene: TRBJ1-5
V gene: TRBV28
CDR3 DNA: TGTGCCAGCCTTCTGTCAGGGGGCTATAGCAATCAGCCCCAGCATTTT
CDR3 protein: CASLLSGGYSNQPQHF

D gene: .
clone size: once
J gene: TRBJ2-1
V gene: TRBV30
CDR3 DNA: TGTGCCTGGAACGACTGGAGCTCCTACAATGAGCAGTTCTTC
CDR3 protein: CAWNDWSSYNEQFF

D gene: .
clone size: .
J gene: TRBJ2-1
V gene: TRBV6-6
CDR3 DNA: TGTGCCAGCAGAATCGAGGGCCAGTACAATGAGCAGTTCTTC
CDR3 protein: CASRIEGQYNEQFF

D gene: TRBD2
clone size: .
J gene: TRBJ2-3
V gene: TRBV7-9
CDR3 DNA: TGTGCCAGCAGCCCACAAGCGGGAGCTATAGATACGCAGTATTTT
CDR3 protein: CASSPQAGAIDTQYF

D gene: .
clone size: .
J gene: TRBJ1-5
V gene: TRBV30
CDR3 DNA: TGTGCCTGGAGTGTACAATCTTTCAATCAGCCCCAGCATTTT
CDR3 protein: CAWSVQSFNQPQHF

D gene: .
clone size: .
J gene: TRBJ1-1
V gene: TRBV19
CDR3 DNA: TGTGCCAGTAGTATCCAGGGTTCTAGCACTGAAGCTTTCTTT
CDR3 protein: CASSIQGSSTEAFF

D gene: TRBD2
clone size: .
J gene: TRBJ2-2
V gene: TRBV18
CDR3 DNA: TGTGCCAGCTCACCACCGGGACTAAACACCGGGGAGCTGTTTTTT
CDR3 protein: CASSPPGLNTGELFF

D gene: TRBD2
clone size: .
J gene: TRBJ2-2
V gene: TRBV7-2
CDR3 DNA: TGTGCCAGCAGTACTGGACTAGCAGACACCGGGGAGCTGTTTTTT
CDR3 protein: CASSTGLADTGELFF

D gene: .
clone size: .
J gene: TRBJ2-5
V gene: TRBV7-2
CDR3 DNA: TGTGCCAGCACCGCTACAGAGACCCAGTACTTC
CDR3 protein: CASTATETQYF